This T cell receptor beta chain emerged from a study of blood T cell repertoires in COVID-19. This clone was observed once. V dropped 7 bases and J dropped 2; count of bases not matched to a gene: 5. Germline values: CDR1 MDHEN, CDR2 SYDVKM. This CDR3 is built from 14 residues. TCRdb's table, derived via immunoSEQ multiplex PCR, lists solely in-frame clones and lacks some. The sample gives about 110,000 clones, around 80% of which show up once; 6% to 6.5% is in the top ten. The sequenced material came from peripheral blood. The chain has TRBV28 and TRBJ2-3; 8 nucleotides align to TRBD1. The sequence was obtained from a man at least 80 years old with COVID-19, enrolled during active disease. CDR3 sequence (DNA): TGTGCCAGCACCCGGGACAGGCTCACAGATACGCAGTATTTT. Protein product: CASTRDRLTDTQYF.